These 13 T cell receptor beta chains were sequenced from one sample in a study of OX40 agonist ivuxolimab in advanced cancers. Generated by immunoSEQ multiplex PCR, the TCRdb table keeps only in-frame clones and is missing some. The top ten hold approximately 2% of the sample, which has 68,000 or so clones, roughly 80% seen once. The specimen comprised CD4+ or CD8+ T cells sorted from blood, sampled in a trial of the OX40 agonist ivuxolimab. All receptors derive from an adult with an advanced solid tumor such as melanoma, head and neck, liver or kidney cancer.

The V call is TRBV20-1, the J call TRBJ2-5; 7 nucleotides align to TRBD2. Germline CDR1 reads DFQATT; CDR2 reads SNEGSKA (reference sequence). This CDR3 comprises 11 residues. CDR3 sequence: CGGGVQETQYF. In DNA, the CDR3 is TGCGGGGGAGGGGTACAAGAGACCCAGTACTTC.

The V gene is TRBV28, the J gene TRBJ1-5; D is unclear. Germline CDR1 MDHEN, CDR2 SYDVKM. Trimming took off 5 bases at V and 4 bases at J, with 12 bases between the two ends. CDR3 length: 14 residues. CDR3 protein: CASSPHTGNQPQHF. The CDR3 coding sequence is TGTGCCAGCAGTCCCCACACGGGGAATCAGCCCCAGCATTTT.

The CDR3 DNA sequence: TGTGCCAGCGGTACTCGCCTGGGGAACGAGCAGTTCTTC. This encodes CASGTRLGNEQFF. The genes are TRBV7-3 and TRBJ2-1; no clear D gene. The CDR3 is made up of 13 amino acids. Trimming left V 8 bases short and J 10 bases short, with 18 bases between. CDR1 SGHTA and CDR2 FQGTGA come from the germline V gene.

This rearrangement joins TRBV19 to TRBJ1-2; TRBD1 matches at 7 bases. Germline V CDR1 and CDR2: LNHDA, SQIVND (reference sequence). The J segment lost 1 base and the V segment lost 5 bases, leaving 7 bases of the junction unmatched. CDR3 length: 15 amino acids. In DNA form, the CDR3 reads TGTGCCAGTAGTCCACGACAGGGACTTAACTATGGCTACACCTTC. Amino acid sequence: CASSPRQGLNYGYTF.

J is TRBJ2-4 and V is TRBV5-6, with D possibly matching TRBD1 (6 bases). The germline V gene has CDR1 SGHDT and CDR2 YYEEEE. The germline V and J ends were trimmed by 4 bases and 6 bases, with 20 bases remaining between them. The length of the CDR3 is 16 residues. The CDR3 coding sequence is TGTGCCAGCAGCATTAAATCACAGGGAAGAGGAAACATTCAGTACTTC. Its translation: CASSIKSQGRGNIQYF.

The chain joins TRBV7-2 to TRBJ1-2; 9 bases map to TRBD1. This CDR3 has 13 amino acids. Germline V gene lookup returns CDR1 SGHTA and CDR2 FQGNSA. V shed 1 base, J shed 14 bases, and the junction held 8 bases outside the gene matches. The CDR3 sequence is CASSLESGQGITF. The CDR3 DNA follows: TGTGCCAGCAGCTTAGAGTCGGGACAGGGTATTACCTTC.

The chain uses TRBV5-5 and TRBJ1-2; a possible D gene is TRBD1 (5 bases). The CDR3 covers 14 residues. The germline V gene has CDR1 SGHKS and CDR2 YYEKEE (reference sequence). Trimming removed 5 bases at V and 2 bases at J, with 13 bases between. In DNA, the CDR3 is TGTGCCAGCAGGAGAGAGGGACGGAACTATGGCTACACCTTC. Translating it yields CASRREGRNYGYTF.

V usage is TRBV18 and J usage is TRBJ1-2; 8 positions match TRBD1. CDR1 is KGHSH and CDR2 is LQKENI in the germline V gene. The ends lost 4 bases at V and 3 bases at J; junction bases unmatched: 10. This CDR3 is built from 16 residues. The CDR3 here is CASSREQGALDYGYTF. CDR3 nucleotide sequence: TGTGCCAGCTCACGGGAGCAGGGGGCGTTGGACTATGGCTACACCTTC.

The V and J genes are TRBV18 and TRBJ1-3; D is perhaps TRBD1 (5 bases). This CDR3 has 14 residues. The V end lost 0 bases, the J end lost 4 bases, and 7 bases lay between the germline ends. The germline CDR1 and CDR2 sequences are KGHSH and LQKENI. The CDR3 protein is CASSPPGVGNTIYF. As DNA, the CDR3 is TGTGCCAGCTCACCACCGGGGGTAGGAAACACCATATATTTT.

This clone was observed a handful of times. J is TRBJ1-2 and V is TRBV4-2, with D unclear. CDR1 is LGHNA, CDR2 YNFKEQ, per germline. CDR3 size: 13 residues. V shed 1 base and J shed 8 bases, with 11 bases lying between them. The CDR3 reads CASSQAPLGGYTF. As DNA, the CDR3 is TGTGCCAGCAGCCAAGCCCCTCTTGGGGGCTACACCTTC.

This clone is a singleton in its sample. The chain combines TRBV6-1 with TRBJ1-5; D remains ambiguous. CDR1 is MNHNS, CDR2 SASEGT, per germline. V was pared by 3 bases and J by 6 bases, with 3 bases between. There are 11 residues in the CDR3. CDR3 region: CASSDFQPQHF. The DNA of the CDR3 is TGTGCCAGCAGTGATTTTCAGCCCCAGCATTTT.

This chain joins TRBV5-6 and TRBJ2-2; TRBD2 aligns across 8 bases. This CDR3 is built from 17 residues. V trimming: 4 bases; J trimming: 2 bases; junction bases outside the gene matches: 10. From germline, CDR1 is SGHDT and CDR2 YYEEEE. CDR3 protein: CASSPPRLALNTGELFF. CDR3 nucleotide sequence: TGTGCCAGCAGCCCACCCAGACTAGCGCTTAACACCGGGGAGCTGTTTTTT.

This clone was seen only a few times. V usage is TRBV7-8 and J usage is TRBJ1-3; no clear D gene. CDR1 and CDR2 (germline): SGHVS, FQNEAQ. Trimming stripped 2 bases from V and 2 bases from J, with 7 bases between. The CDR3 has 14 residues. In DNA form, the CDR3 reads TGTGCCAGCAGCTTATACTCGGCTGGAAACACCATATATTTT. It specifies CASSLYSAGNTIYF.